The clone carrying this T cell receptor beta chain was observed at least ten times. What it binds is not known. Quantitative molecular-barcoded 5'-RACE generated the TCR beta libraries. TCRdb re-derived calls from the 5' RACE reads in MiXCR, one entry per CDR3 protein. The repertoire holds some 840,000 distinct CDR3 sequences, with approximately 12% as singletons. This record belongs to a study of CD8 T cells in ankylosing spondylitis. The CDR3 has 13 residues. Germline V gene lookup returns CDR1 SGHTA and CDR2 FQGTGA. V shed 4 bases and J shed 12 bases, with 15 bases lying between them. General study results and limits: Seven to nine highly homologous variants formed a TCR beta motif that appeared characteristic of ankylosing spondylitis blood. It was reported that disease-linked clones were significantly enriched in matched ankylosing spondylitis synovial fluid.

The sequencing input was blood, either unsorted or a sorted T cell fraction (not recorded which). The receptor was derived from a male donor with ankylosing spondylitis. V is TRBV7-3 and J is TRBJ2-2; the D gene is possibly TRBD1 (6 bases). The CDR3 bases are TGTGCCAGCAGCTCGACCGGACAGACCCAGCTGTTTTTT. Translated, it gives CASSSTGQTQLFF.